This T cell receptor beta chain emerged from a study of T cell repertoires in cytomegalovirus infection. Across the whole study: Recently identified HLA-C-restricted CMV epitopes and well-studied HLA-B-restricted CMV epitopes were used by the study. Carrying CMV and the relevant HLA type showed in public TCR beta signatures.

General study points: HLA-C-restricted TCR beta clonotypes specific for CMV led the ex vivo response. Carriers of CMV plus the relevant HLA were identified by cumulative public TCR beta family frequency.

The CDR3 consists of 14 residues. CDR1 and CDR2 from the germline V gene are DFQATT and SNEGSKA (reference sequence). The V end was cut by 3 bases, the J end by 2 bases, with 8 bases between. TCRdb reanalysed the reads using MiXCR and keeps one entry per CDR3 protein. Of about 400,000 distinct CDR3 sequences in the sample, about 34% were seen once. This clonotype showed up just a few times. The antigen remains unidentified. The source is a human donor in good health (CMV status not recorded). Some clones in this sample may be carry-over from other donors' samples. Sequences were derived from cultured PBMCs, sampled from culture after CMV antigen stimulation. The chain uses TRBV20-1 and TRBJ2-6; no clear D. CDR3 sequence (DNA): TGCAGTGCTAGTATCGCGGCTGGGGCCAACGTCCTGACTTTC. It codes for CSASIAAGANVLTF.